Below, one T cell receptor (beta chain) is given with its context. The protocol was immunoSEQ multiplex PCR, while the TCRdb copy is restricted to in-frame clones and leaves out a portion. The sample consists of 60,000 to 80,000 clones, around 83% of them appearing once. Trimming took 7 bases from V and 1 from J; bases not matched to a gene: 4. This CDR3 is 15 amino acids long. Germline V gene lookup returns CDR1 SGHTS and CDR2 YDEGEE. The data belong to a study of OX40 agonist ivuxolimab in advanced cancers. Blood specimens came from baseline, cycle 4 day 1, and cycle 7 day 1. The source was CD4+ or CD8+ T cells sorted from blood, collected in a trial of the OX40 agonist ivuxolimab. V gene TRBV5-8 combines with J gene TRBJ2-6; TRBD1 agrees at 8 bases. The origin of this receptor is an adult with an advanced solid tumor such as melanoma, head and neck, liver or kidney cancer. The CDR3 DNA is TGTGCCAGCGACAGGGGAGTTTCTGGGGCCAACGTCCTGACTTTC. This codes for CASDRGVSGANVLTF.